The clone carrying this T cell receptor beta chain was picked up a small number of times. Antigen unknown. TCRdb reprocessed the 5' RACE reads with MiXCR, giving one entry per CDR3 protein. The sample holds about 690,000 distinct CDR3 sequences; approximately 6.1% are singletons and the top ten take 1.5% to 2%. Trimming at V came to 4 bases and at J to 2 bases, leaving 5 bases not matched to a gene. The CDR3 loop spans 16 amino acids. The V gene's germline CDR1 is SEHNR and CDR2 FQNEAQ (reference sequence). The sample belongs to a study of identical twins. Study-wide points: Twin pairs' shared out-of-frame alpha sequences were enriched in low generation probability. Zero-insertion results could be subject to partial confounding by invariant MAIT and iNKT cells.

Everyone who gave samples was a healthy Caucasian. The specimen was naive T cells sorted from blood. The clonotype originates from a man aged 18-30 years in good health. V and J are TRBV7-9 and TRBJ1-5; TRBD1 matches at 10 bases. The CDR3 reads CASSSYGTGGNQPQHF. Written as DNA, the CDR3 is TGTGCCAGCAGCTCATACGGGACAGGGGGCAATCAGCCCCAGCATTTT.